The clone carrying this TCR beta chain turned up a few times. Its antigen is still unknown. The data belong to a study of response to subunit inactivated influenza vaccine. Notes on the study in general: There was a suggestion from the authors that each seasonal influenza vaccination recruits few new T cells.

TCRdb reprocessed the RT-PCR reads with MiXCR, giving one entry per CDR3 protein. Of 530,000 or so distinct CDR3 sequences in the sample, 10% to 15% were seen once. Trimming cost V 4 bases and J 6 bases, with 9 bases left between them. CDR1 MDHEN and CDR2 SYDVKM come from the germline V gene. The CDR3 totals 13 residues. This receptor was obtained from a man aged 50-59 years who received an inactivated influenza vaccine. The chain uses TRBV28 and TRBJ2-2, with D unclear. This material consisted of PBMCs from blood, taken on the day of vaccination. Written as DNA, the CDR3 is TGTGCCAGCAGTTCGCCGGGCGCCGGGGAGCTGTTTTTT. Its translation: CASSSPGAGELFF. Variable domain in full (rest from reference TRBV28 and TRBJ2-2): DVKVTQSSRYLVKRTGEKVFLECVQDMDHENMFWYRQDPGLGLRLIYFSYDVKMKEKGDIPEGYSVSREKKERFSLILESASTNQTSMYLCASSSPGAGELFFGEGSRLTVL.